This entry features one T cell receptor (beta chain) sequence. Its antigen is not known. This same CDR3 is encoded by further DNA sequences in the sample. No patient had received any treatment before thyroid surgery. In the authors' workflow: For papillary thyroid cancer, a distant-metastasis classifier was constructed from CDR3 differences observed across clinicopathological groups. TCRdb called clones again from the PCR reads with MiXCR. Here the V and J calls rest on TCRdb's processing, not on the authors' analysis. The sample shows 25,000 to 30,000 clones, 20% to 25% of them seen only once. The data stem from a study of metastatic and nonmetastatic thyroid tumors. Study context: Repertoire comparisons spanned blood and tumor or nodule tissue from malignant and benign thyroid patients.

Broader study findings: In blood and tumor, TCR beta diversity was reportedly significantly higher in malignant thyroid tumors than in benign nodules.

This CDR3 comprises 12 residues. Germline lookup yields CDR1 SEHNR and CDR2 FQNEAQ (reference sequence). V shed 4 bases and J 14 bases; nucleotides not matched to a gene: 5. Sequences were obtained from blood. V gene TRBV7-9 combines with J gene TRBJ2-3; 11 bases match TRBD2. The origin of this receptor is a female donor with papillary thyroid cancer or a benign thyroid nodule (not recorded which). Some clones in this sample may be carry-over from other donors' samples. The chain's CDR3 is CASSSTSGILYF. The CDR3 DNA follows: TGTGCCAGCAGCTCGACTAGCGGGATACTGTATTTT. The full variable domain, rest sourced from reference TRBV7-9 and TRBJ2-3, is DTGVSQNPRHKITKRGQNVTFRCDPISEHNRLYWYRQTLGQGPEFLTYFQNEAQLEKSRLLSDRFSAERPKGSFSTLEIQRTEQGDSAMYLCASSSTSGILYFGPGTRLTVL.